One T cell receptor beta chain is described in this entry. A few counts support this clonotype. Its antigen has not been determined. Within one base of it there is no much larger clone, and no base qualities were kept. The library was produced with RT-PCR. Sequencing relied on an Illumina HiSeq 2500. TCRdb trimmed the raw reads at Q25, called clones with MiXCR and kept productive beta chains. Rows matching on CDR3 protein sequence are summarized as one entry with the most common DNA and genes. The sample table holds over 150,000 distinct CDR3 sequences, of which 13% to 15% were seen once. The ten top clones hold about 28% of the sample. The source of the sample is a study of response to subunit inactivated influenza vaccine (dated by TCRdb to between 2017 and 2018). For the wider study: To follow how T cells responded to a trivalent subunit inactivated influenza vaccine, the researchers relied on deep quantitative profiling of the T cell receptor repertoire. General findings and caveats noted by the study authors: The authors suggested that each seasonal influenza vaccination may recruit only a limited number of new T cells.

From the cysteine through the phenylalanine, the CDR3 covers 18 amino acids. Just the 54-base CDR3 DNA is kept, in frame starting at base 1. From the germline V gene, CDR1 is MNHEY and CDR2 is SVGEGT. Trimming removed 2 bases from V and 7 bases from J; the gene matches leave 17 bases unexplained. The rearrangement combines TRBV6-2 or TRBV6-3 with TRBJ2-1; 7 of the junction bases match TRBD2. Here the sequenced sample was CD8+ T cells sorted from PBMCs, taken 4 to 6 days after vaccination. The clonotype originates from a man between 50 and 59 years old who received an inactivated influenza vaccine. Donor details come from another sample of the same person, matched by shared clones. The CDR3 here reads CASSYTPASGKVRNEQFF. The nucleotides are TGTGCCAGCAGTTACACCCCAGCAAGCGGGAAGGTGAGGAATGAGCAGTTCTTC.